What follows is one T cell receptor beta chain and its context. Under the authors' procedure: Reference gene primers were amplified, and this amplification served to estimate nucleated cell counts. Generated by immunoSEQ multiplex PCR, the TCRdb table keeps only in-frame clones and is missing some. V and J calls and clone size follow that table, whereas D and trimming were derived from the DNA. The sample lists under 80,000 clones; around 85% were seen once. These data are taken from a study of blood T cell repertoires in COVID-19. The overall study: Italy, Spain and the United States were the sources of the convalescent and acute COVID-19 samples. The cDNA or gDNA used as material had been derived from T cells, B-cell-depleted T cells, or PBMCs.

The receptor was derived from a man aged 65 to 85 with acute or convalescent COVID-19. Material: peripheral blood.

The CDR3 region is CASSVTGTGVLFF. CDR3 DNA sequence: TGTGCCAGTAGTGTTACCGGGACAGGGGTTCTGTTTTTT. This rearrangement joins TRBV19 to TRBJ2-2; 10 bases are shared with TRBD1. V shed 5 bases and J 14 bases; nucleotides not matched to a gene: 8. Germline lookup yields CDR1 LNHDA and CDR2 SQIVND (reference sequence). There are 13 residues in the CDR3.